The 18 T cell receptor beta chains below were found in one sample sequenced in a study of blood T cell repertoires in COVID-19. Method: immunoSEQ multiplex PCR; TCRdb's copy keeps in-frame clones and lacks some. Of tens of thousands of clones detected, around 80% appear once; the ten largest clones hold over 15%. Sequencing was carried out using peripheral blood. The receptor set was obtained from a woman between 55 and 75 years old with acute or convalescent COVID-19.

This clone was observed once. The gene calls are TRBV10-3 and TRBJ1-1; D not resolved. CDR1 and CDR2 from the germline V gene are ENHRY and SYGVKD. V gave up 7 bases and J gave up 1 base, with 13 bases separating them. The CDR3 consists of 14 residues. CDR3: CAIKVRGSNTEAFF. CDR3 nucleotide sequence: TGTGCCATCAAGGTACGGGGTTCGAACACTGAAGCTTTCTTT.

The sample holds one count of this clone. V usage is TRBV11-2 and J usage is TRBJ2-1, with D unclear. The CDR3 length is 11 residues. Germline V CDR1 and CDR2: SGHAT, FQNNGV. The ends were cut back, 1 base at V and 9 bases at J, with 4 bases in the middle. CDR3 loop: CASSLVREQFF. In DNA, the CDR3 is TGTGCCAGCAGCTTAGTCCGTGAGCAGTTCTTC.

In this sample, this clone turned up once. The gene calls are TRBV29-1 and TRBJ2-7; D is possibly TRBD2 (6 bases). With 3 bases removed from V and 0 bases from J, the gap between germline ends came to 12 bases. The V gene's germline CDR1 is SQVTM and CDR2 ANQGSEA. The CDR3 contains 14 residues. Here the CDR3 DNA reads TGCAGCGTTGAGGGACTCATGGGCTCCTACGAGCAGTACTTC. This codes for CSVEGLMGSYEQYF.

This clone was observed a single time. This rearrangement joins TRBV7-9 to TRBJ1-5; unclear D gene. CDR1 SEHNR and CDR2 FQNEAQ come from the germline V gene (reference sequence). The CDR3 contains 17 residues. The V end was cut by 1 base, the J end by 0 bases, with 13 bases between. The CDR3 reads CASSLGSGIPSNQPQHF. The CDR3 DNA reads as TGTGCCAGCAGCTTAGGATCCGGGATCCCTAGCAATCAGCCCCAGCATTTT.

This CDR3 is CASQAPNTGELFF. The DNA of the CDR3 is TGTGCCAGCCAAGCCCCGAACACCGGGGAGCTGTTTTTT. This chain connects TRBV7-9 to TRBJ2-2; D is uncertain. The CDR3 consists of 13 residues. V was pared by 8 bases and J by 0 bases, with 7 bases between. CDR1 is SEHNR, CDR2 FQNEAQ, per germline (reference sequence).

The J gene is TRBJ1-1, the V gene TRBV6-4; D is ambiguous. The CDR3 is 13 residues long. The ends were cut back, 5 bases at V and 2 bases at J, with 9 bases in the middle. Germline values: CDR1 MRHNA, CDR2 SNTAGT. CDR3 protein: CASSRQGNTEAFF. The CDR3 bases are TGTGCCAGCAGTAGACAAGGAAACACTGAAGCTTTCTTT.

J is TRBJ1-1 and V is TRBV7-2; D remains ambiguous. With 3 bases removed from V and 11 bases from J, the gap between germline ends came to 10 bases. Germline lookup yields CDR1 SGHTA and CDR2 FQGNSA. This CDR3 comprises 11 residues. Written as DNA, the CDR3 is TGTGCCAGCAGCTTCCAGTCTTGGGCTTTCTTT. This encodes CASSFQSWAFF.

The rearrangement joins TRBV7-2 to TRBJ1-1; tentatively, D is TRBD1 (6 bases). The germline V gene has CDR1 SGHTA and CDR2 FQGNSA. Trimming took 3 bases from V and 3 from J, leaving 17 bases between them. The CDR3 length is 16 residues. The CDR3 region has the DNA TGTGCCAGCAGCTTGTGGGGGGGGGCACTTGACACTGAAGCTTTCTTT. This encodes CASSLWGGALDTEAFF.

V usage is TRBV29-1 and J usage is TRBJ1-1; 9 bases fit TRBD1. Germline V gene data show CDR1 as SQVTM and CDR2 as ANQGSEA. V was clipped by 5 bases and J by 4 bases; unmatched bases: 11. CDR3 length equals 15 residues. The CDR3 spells CSVRFTGGRGTEAFF. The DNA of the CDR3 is TGCAGCGTTCGATTCACAGGGGGCCGCGGCACTGAAGCTTTCTTT.

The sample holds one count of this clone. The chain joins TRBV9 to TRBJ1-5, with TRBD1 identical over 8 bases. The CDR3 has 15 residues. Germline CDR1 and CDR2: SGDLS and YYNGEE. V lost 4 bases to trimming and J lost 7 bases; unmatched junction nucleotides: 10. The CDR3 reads CASSPSPGGRQPQHF. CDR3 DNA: TGTGCCAGCAGCCCTAGCCCAGGGGGCAGGCAGCCCCAGCATTTT.

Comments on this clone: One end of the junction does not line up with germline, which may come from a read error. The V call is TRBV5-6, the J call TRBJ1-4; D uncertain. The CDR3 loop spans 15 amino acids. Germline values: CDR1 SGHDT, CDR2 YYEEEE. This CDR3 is CASSTRPTTSEKLFF. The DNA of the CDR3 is TGTGCCAGCAGCACCCGACCGACAACTAGTGAAAAACTGTTTTTT.

CDR3: CATRAGVGSYEQYF. CDR3 in DNA: TGTGCCACCCGGGCCGGAGTGGGGAGCTACGAGCAGTACTTC. The chain recombines TRBV6-6 with TRBJ2-7, with a tentative D call TRBD2 (5 bases). The CDR3 consists of 14 residues. Germline-derived CDR1 and CDR2 are MNHNY and SVGAGI (reference sequence). Trimming removed 10 bases from V and 3 bases from J, with 19 bases in between.

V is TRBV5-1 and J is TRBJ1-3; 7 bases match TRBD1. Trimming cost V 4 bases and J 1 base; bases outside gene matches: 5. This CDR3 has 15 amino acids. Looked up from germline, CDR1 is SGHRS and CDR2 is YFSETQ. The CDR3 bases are TGCGCCAGCAGCGGGGGACAGATGTCTGGAAACACCATATATTTT. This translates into CASSGGQMSGNTIYF.

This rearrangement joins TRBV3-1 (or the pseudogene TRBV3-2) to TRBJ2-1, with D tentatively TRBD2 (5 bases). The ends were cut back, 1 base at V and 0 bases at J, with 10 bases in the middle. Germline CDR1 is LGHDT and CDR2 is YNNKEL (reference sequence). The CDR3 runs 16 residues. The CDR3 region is CASSQGTDPSYNEQFF. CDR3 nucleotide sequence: TGTGCCAGCAGCCAAGGGACTGACCCCTCCTACAATGAGCAGTTCTTC.

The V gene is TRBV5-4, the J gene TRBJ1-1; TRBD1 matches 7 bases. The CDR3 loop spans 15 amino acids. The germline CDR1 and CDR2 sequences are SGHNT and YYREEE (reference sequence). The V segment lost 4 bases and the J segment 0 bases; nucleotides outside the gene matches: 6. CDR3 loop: CASSPRTGLNTEAFF. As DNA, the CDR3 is TGTGCCAGCAGCCCGCGGACAGGACTGAACACTGAAGCTTTCTTT.

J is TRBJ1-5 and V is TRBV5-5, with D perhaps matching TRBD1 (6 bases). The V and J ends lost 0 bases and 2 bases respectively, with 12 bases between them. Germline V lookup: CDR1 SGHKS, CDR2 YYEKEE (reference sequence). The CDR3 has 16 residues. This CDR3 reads CASSLEGAGGNQPQHF. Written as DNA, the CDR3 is TGTGCCAGCAGCTTGGAGGGAGCAGGGGGCAATCAGCCCCAGCATTTT.

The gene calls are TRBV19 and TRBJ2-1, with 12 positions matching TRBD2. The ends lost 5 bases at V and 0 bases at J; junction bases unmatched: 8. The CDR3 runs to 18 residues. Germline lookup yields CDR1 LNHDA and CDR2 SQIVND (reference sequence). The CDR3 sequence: CASSLRTSGRSSYNEQFF. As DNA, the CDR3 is TGTGCCAGTAGTCTCAGAACTAGCGGGAGGAGCTCCTACAATGAGCAGTTCTTC.

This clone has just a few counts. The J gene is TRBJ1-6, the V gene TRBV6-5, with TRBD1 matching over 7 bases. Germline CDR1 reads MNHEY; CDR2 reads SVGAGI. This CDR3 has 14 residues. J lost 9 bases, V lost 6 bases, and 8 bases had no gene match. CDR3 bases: TGTGCCAGCAGATCTCAGGACAGGTTTTCACCCCTCCACTTT. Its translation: CASRSQDRFSPLHF.